These 4 T cell receptor beta chains originate from one sample sequenced in a study of OX40 agonist ivuxolimab in advanced cancers. Assay used: immunoSEQ multiplex PCR; TCRdb lists only in-frame clones, some missing. The profile covers approximately 74,000 clones, with almost 90% appearing a single time and more than 9% taken by the ten largest. Sequenced here: CD4+ or CD8+ T cells sorted from blood, sampled in a trial of the OX40 agonist ivuxolimab. The receptors were gathered from an adult with an advanced solid tumor such as melanoma, head and neck, liver or kidney cancer.

The gene calls are TRBV6-1 and TRBJ1-5, with D hard to call. V was shortened by 6 bases and J by 0 bases, with 9 bases between the two germline ends. This CDR3 has 14 amino acids. Germline V gene sequence: CDR1 MNHNS, CDR2 SASEGT. The CDR3 sequence: CASRPDYSNQPQHF. The CDR3 DNA reads TGTGCCAGCAGACCAGATTATAGCAATCAGCCCCAGCATTTT.

The rearrangement uses TRBV19 and TRBJ2-3; TRBD1 agrees at 7 bases. After removal of 6 bases from V and 3 bases from J, the junction contained 6 bases not matched to a gene. The CDR3 sequence is 14 residues long. The V gene's germline CDR1 is LNHDA and CDR2 SQIVND (reference sequence). The CDR3: CASSRGQITDTQYF. CDR3 DNA sequence: TGTGCCAGTAGCCGGGGACAGATAACAGATACGCAGTATTTT.

Details on this clone: One end of the junction fails to match germline, which may point to a read error. The chain employs TRBV7-6 and TRBJ2-2; D is tentatively TRBD1 or TRBD2 (5 bases each). The CDR3 totals 16 residues. Germline lookup yields CDR1 SGHVS and CDR2 FNYEAQ. CDR3 in DNA: TGTGCCAGCAGCCTAGCCCCCAGCGAAAGGGGCGGGGAGCTGTTTTTT. It specifies CASSLAPSERGGELFF.

The chain carries TRBV5-1 and TRBJ1-2; TRBD1 aligns across 12 bases. The CDR3 length is 17 residues. V was clipped by 5 bases and J by 3 bases; unmatched bases: 11. Looked up from germline, CDR1 is SGHRS and CDR2 is YFSETQ. Here the CDR3 reads CASSHTRGTGGDYGYTF. The CDR3 nucleotides read TGCGCCAGCAGTCACACCCGCGGGACAGGGGGCGACTATGGCTACACCTTC.